Given below is one T cell receptor (beta chain) in context. How the authors handled the data: Estimated nucleated cell counts came from reference gene primer amplification. This table comes from immunoSEQ multiplex PCR, and its TCRdb copy is limited to in-frame clones, with some not included. The V and J calls and clone size come from that table; D and trimming were worked out from the DNA. The top ten hold around 4.4% of the sample, which has more than 200,000 clones, around 82% seen once. The sample comes from a study of blood T cell repertoires in COVID-19. Study information: The cDNA or gDNA used as material had been derived from T cells, B-cell-depleted T cells, or PBMCs.

The germline CDR1 and CDR2 sequences are GTSNPN and SVGIG (reference sequence). The CDR3 contains 15 residues. V lost 5 bases to trimming and J lost 7 bases, with 21 bases between them. The chain uses TRBV30 and TRBJ2-1; D may be TRBD2 (5 bases). The sample comprised peripheral blood. This TCR was sampled from a man in his fifties or sixties with active or convalescent COVID-19. The DNA of the CDR3 is TGTGCCTGGGCACTAATTGAGACAACGGGAAATGAGCAGTTCTTC. It is translated as CAWALIETTGNEQFF.